A single count supports the clone carrying this TCR beta chain. The antigen remains unidentified. The method was immunoSEQ multiplex PCR; TCRdb's version includes in-frame clones alone and lacks a portion of them. Seen here are 81,000 or so clones, roughly 84% observed once, and the top ten hold about 20%. No infections or other immune events were documented during collection. This entry belongs to a study of identifying expanded T cells in peripheral blood. Germline V CDR1 and CDR2: KGHSH, LQKENI. With 3 bases removed from V and 5 bases from J, the gap between germline ends came to 16 bases. This CDR3 comprises 16 residues. Study-wide points: Over two and four weeks, about 15 and 19 clones changed, versus more than 1 between replicates. Roughly two-week clone count variance significantly increased as total template count grew.

The sequence came from a person aged 18 to 75 in good health. V and J are TRBV18 and TRBJ2-2; D might be TRBD2 (6 bases). The specimen sequenced was blood. The CDR3: CASSPRQAEGTGELFF. The CDR3 DNA sequence: TGTGCCAGCTCACCCCGGCAAGCGGAGGGTACCGGGGAGCTGTTTTTT.